These 27 T cell receptor beta chains came from one sample sequenced in a study of identical twins. In TCRdb, the 5' RACE reads were re-called with MiXCR into one record per CDR3 protein. Of 400,000 to 550,000 distinct CDR3 sequences in the sample, roughly an eighth were seen once. The same sample was also studied in work on yellow fever vaccine responses in identical twins.

Sequencing was done on a sample of CD4+ T cells sorted from blood. The receptors come from a woman younger than 30 in good health.

There are many counts of this clonotype. A junction boundary mismatches the germline segment, possibly from a read error. The genes are TRBV11-3 and TRBJ2-2; TRBD2 might be the D (5 bases). The CDR3 length is 13 residues. CDR1 SGHNT and CDR2 YENEEA come from the germline V gene. The CDR3 loop is CASSSMNTGELCF. CDR3 coding DNA: TGTGCCAGCAGCTCTATGAACACCGGGGAGCTGTGTTTT. Full variable domain (outside the CDR3, taken from reference TRBV11-3 and TRBJ2-2): EAGVVQSPRYKIIEKKQPVAFWCNPISGHNTLYWYLQNLGQGPELLIRYENEEAVDDSQLPKDRFSAERLKGVDSTLKIQPAELGDSAVYLCASSSMNTGELCFGEGSRLTVL.

This clonotype was picked up a small number of times. The gene calls are TRBV3-1 and TRBJ2-3; D gene unclear. Trimming removed 8 bases from V and 2 bases from J, with 11 bases in between. The germline CDR1 and CDR2 sequences are LGHDT and YNNKEL (reference sequence). The CDR3 is 13 amino acids. The DNA for the CDR3 is TGTGCCAGCTCCTGGTCGCCCACAGATACGCAGTATTTT. Translating it yields CASSWSPTDTQYF.

CDR3 amino acids: CASSSSGIEQFF. The CDR3 coding sequence is TGTGCCAGCAGCTCTAGCGGGATAGAGCAGTTCTTC. The gene calls are TRBV11-3 and TRBJ2-1; 9 positions match TRBD2. Germline V gives CDR1 SGHNT, CDR2 YENEEA. The J segment lost 10 bases and the V segment lost 4 bases, leaving 2 bases of the junction unmatched. The CDR3 is made up of 12 amino acids.

This clonotype was counted at least ten times. The chain combines TRBV11-1 with TRBJ2-1; 7 positions match TRBD1. Germline-derived CDR1 and CDR2 are SGHAT and FQDESV (reference sequence). CDR3 length: 13 amino acids. The trim removed 1 base at V and 8 bases at J, leaving 2 bases unmatched. The CDR3 bases are TGTGCCAGCAGCTTAGAGGGGGCCCATGAGCAGTTCTTC. Its translation: CASSLEGAHEQFF.

This clonotype occurred many times. The gene calls are TRBV29-1 and TRBJ2-3; D is possibly TRBD2 (6 bases). V gave up 6 bases and J gave up 3 bases, with 10 bases separating them. The CDR3 is 12 amino acids. Germline CDR1 SQVTM, CDR2 ANQGSEA. DNA of the CDR3: TGCAGCGTGGTGGGGGGAACAGATACGCAGTATTTT. Translated, it gives CSVVGGTDTQYF.

This clonotype came up a few times. The DNA for the CDR3 is TGCGCCAGCAGCCAAGATTCGTCCGAATCTGTTTGGTCCTACAATGAGCAGTTCTTC. Protein sequence: CASSQDSSESVWSYNEQFF. The rearrangement uses TRBV4-1 and TRBJ2-1; D unclear. The CDR3 runs 19 residues. V was cut by 0 bases and J by 1 base, with 19 bases left in between. The germline V gene encodes CDR1 MGHRA and CDR2 YSYEKL.

V usage is TRBV3-1 and J usage is TRBJ2-1, with 10 nucleotides matching TRBD2. J was trimmed by 7 bases and V by 3 bases; bases with no gene match: 12. This CDR3 comprises 17 residues. CDR1 and CDR2 (germline): LGHDT, YNNKEL (reference sequence). The CDR3 reads CASSHLTPGLARNEQFF. CDR3 nucleotide sequence: TGTGCCAGCAGCCACTTGACTCCGGGACTAGCGAGGAATGAGCAGTTCTTC.

This clonotype has just a few counts. The chain is built from TRBV5-1 and TRBJ1-2; the match to TRBD1 covers 8 bases. CDR1 is SGHRS, CDR2 YFSETQ, per germline. This CDR3 has 15 residues. V shed 3 bases and J 4 bases; nucleotides not matched to a gene: 8. The CDR3 DNA reads as TGCGCCAGCAGCTGGGAGAGAGGGACAGGCTATGGCTACACCTTC. Protein: CASSWERGTGYGYTF. Full variable domain (missing parts from reference TRBV5-1 and TRBJ1-2): KAGVTQTPRYLIKTRGQQVTLSCSPISGHRSVSWYQQTPGQGLQFLFEYFSETQRNKGNFPGRFSGRQFSNSRSEMNVSTLELGDSALYLCASSWERGTGYGYTFGSGTRLTVV.

The V call is TRBV7-9, the J call TRBJ2-1, with D perhaps TRBD2 (5 bases). Germline CDR1 is SEHNR and CDR2 is FQNEAQ (reference sequence). CDR3 length equals 16 residues. V shed 1 base and J shed 0 bases, with 10 bases lying between them. In DNA, the CDR3 is TGTGCCAGCAGCTTAGTTTCGGGGTTCTCCTACAATGAGCAGTTCTTC. The encoded protein is CASSLVSGFSYNEQFF. Supplemented by reference TRBV7-9 and TRBJ2-1, the full variable domain reads DTGVSQNPRHKITKRGQNVTFRCDPISEHNRLYWYRQTLGQGPEFLTYFQNEAQLEKSRLLSDRFSAERPKGSFSTLEIQRTEQGDSAMYLCASSLVSGFSYNEQFFGPGTRLTVL.

This clonotype was counted at least ten times. The rearrangement links TRBV7-9 to TRBJ1-1; D remains ambiguous. CDR3 size: 14 residues. Per germline, CDR1 SEHNR and CDR2 FQNEAQ (reference sequence). Trimming cost V 1 base and J 1 base, with 7 bases left between them. The CDR3 loop is CASSLVIGNTEAFF. The CDR3 nucleotides read TGTGCCAGCAGCTTAGTTATAGGGAACACTGAAGCTTTCTTT. The variable domain in full, with the rest retrieved from reference TRBV7-9 and TRBJ1-1, is DTGVSQNPRHKITKRGQNVTFRCDPISEHNRLYWYRQTLGQGPEFLTYFQNEAQLEKSRLLSDRFSAERPKGSFSTLEIQRTEQGDSAMYLCASSLVIGNTEAFFGQGTRLTVV.

This chain connects TRBV5-1 to TRBJ2-5; D gene uncertain. Trimming left V 4 bases short and J 3 bases short, with 10 bases between. This CDR3 region has 13 residues. Germline CDR1 reads SGHRS; CDR2 reads YFSETQ. The CDR3 sequence is CASSPAPKETQYF. The CDR3 coding sequence is TGCGCCAGCAGCCCCGCACCAAAAGAGACCCAGTACTTC.

The rearrangement joins TRBV5-6 to TRBJ2-5, with D possibly being TRBD1 (6 bases). The V and J ends lost 0 bases and 9 bases respectively, with 15 bases between them. From germline, CDR1 is SGHDT and CDR2 YYEEEE. This CDR3 is 14 amino acids long. In nucleotides, the CDR3 is TGTGCCAGCAGCTTGGACGGCAGGGGATGGGCCCAGTACTTC. It codes for CASSLDGRGWAQYF.

The genes are TRBV4-2 and TRBJ2-3; 15 bases agree with TRBD2. The CDR3 spans 19 residues. The V gene's germline CDR1 is LGHNA and CDR2 YNFKEQ. V gave up 4 bases and J gave up 0 bases; unmatched junction bases: 8. This chain's CDR3 is CASSPPGLAGGASTDTQYF. The CDR3 nucleotides read TGTGCCAGCAGCCCTCCGGGACTAGCGGGGGGAGCTAGCACAGATACGCAGTATTTT.

In its sample, this clonotype was seen a few times. This sequence joins TRBV6-1 and TRBJ2-2; the D is unclear. The CDR3 is 14 amino acids. Trimming stripped 5 bases from V and 5 bases from J, with 12 bases between. Per the germline V gene, CDR1 is MNHNS and CDR2 is SASEGT. CDR3 in DNA: TGTGCCAGCAGTACAGACCAGACGACCGGGGAGCTGTTTTTT. Translation: CASSTDQTTGELFF.

The CDR3: CASSPNAGARTEAFF. The CDR3 DNA sequence: TGTGCCAGCTCACCAAACGCGGGGGCGCGGACTGAAGCTTTCTTT. The chain carries TRBV18 and TRBJ1-1, with D perhaps matching TRBD1 (6 bases). Looked up from germline, CDR1 is KGHSH and CDR2 is LQKENI. The V and J ends lost 2 bases and 5 bases respectively, with 15 bases between them. The CDR3 totals 15 residues.

V and J are TRBV7-2 and TRBJ2-5; 7 bases are shared with TRBD2. The germline V gene has CDR1 SGHTA and CDR2 FQGNSA. Trimming took 7 bases from V and 5 from J; bases not matched to a gene: 16. The CDR3 consists of 16 residues. The CDR3 loop is CASNPGWTSFEETQYF. The CDR3 DNA is TGTGCCAGCAACCCTGGGTGGACTAGTTTCGAGGAGACCCAGTACTTC.

This chain joins TRBV3-1 and TRBJ2-7; a weak D match, TRBD1 (5 bases). The CDR3 extends over 13 amino acids. Trimming took 4 bases from V and 5 from J, leaving 12 bases between them. Per germline, CDR1 LGHDT and CDR2 YNNKEL (reference sequence). The CDR3 sequence is CASSRGQGDEQYF. The CDR3, as DNA: TGTGCCAGCAGCCGAGGACAAGGGGACGAGCAGTACTTC.

There are many counts of this clonotype. This chain joins TRBV4-1 and TRBJ2-3; TRBD2 matches at 15 bases. V shed 1 base and J 3 bases; nucleotides not matched to a gene: 2. The V gene's germline CDR1 is MGHRA and CDR2 YSYEKL. The CDR3 length is 17 residues. The CDR3 sequence: CASSQGTSGRVTDTQYF. The CDR3 bases are TGCGCCAGCAGCCAAGGGACTAGCGGGAGGGTGACAGATACGCAGTATTTT.

CDR3 protein: CASSPIGTSPALEQYF. CDR3 DNA sequence: TGTGCCAGCAGCCCTATCGGGACTAGCCCCGCGCTGGAGCAGTACTTC. The chain links TRBV6-2 or TRBV6-3 to TRBJ2-7, with 9 bases aligning to TRBD2. Germline CDR1 reads MNHEY; CDR2 reads SVGEGT. The CDR3 is made up of 16 amino acids. V dropped 6 bases and J dropped 7; count of bases not matched to a gene: 16.

This chain connects TRBV11-2 to TRBJ2-5, with 14 bases lining up with TRBD2. Germline V gene sequence: CDR1 SGHAT, CDR2 FQNNGV. V lost 4 bases to trimming and J lost 3 bases; unmatched junction nucleotides: 1. The CDR3 runs 15 residues. CDR3 residues: CASSSGLAGEETQYF. As DNA, the CDR3 is TGTGCCAGCAGCTCGGGACTAGCGGGAGAAGAGACCCAGTACTTC.

This clonotype was recorded a few times. This sequence joins TRBV7-2 and TRBJ2-5, with a weak D call TRBD1 (5 bases). Germline V lookup: CDR1 SGHTA, CDR2 FQGNSA. This CDR3 region has 15 residues. Trimming took off 4 bases at V and 2 bases at J, with 14 bases between the two ends. In DNA, the CDR3 is TGTGCCAGCAGCTCATATCAGGGAAAACAAGAGACCCAGTACTTC. It translates to CASSSYQGKQETQYF.

This clonotype was detected ten times or more. This rearrangement joins TRBV15 to TRBJ2-7; 11 bases are shared with TRBD2. Trimming took 0 bases from V and 2 from J; bases not matched to a gene: 12. This CDR3 comprises 19 residues. Germline V lookup: CDR1 LNHNV, CDR2 YYDKDF (reference sequence). CDR3 bases: TGTGCCACCAGCAGAGATCGTGGAAAAACTAGCGGGAGTGCCTACGAGCAGTACTTC. Translated: CATSRDRGKTSGSAYEQYF.

As concerns this clonotype: The junction departs from the called germline gene at one end, perhaps through a read error. V is TRBV15 and J is TRBJ2-7, with D perhaps being TRBD1 or TRBD2 (5 bases each). Per the germline V gene, CDR1 is LNHNV and CDR2 is YYDKDF (reference sequence). The CDR3 covers 9 residues. This CDR3 reads CATKGPLSF. The CDR3 nucleotides are TGTGCCACCAAGGGACCCCTTTCCTTC. Based on the CDR3 plus reference TRBV15 and TRBJ2-7, the full variable domain is DAMVIQNPRYQVTQFGKPVTLSCSQTLNHNVMYWYQQKSSQAPKLLFHYYDKDFNNEADTPDNFQSRRPNTSFCFLDIRSPGLGDTAMYLCATKGPLSFGPGTRLTVT.

The chain couples TRBV12-3 or TRBV12-4 to TRBJ2-1; D is unresolved. The CDR3 consists of 11 residues. Trimming shortened V by 4 bases and J by 9 bases, and 7 bases separated the two germline ends. The CDR3 sequence: CASSSRFEQFF. In DNA, the CDR3 is TGTGCCAGCAGTTCAAGGTTTGAGCAGTTCTTC.

The rearrangement joins TRBV11-1 to TRBJ2-7; 13 bases align to TRBD2. CDR3 size: 19 residues. With V trimmed by 1 base and J by 5 bases, 14 bases remained unmatched. The germline gives CDR1 SGHAT, CDR2 FQDESV (reference sequence). CDR3 region: CASSLVSGLAGIRSDEQYF. DNA for the CDR3: TGTGCCAGCAGCTTAGTTTCGGGACTAGCGGGAATTAGATCGGACGAGCAGTACTTC.

The table lists this clonotype with a few counts. CDR3 nucleotide sequence: TGCAGCACCACTTCACAGGGGGGGCTCAATGAGCAGTTCTTC. This encodes CSTTSQGGLNEQFF. The chain is built from TRBV29-1 and TRBJ2-1; TRBD1 is a possible D gene (8 bases). The CDR3 consists of 14 residues. Trimming pared 8 bases from V and 6 bases from J, leaving 20 bases between. Per the germline V gene, CDR1 is SQVTM and CDR2 is ANQGSEA.

This clonotype came up a few times. The CDR3 here is CASRRTSGGRAYNEQFF. The CDR3, as DNA: TGTGCCAGCAGAAGGACTAGCGGGGGGCGAGCCTACAATGAGCAGTTCTTC. V and J are TRBV28 and TRBJ2-1; 14 positions match TRBD2. V dropped 6 bases and J dropped 2; count of bases not matched to a gene: 6. The CDR3 loop spans 17 amino acids. Germline CDR1 MDHEN, CDR2 SYDVKM.